The 22 T cell receptor beta chains listed next were all sequenced from one sample in a study of Ad26.COV2.S vaccination and SARS-CoV-2 variants. Method: immunoSEQ multiplex PCR; TCRdb's copy keeps in-frame clones and lacks some. The profile shows around 300,000 clones, 86% of them singletons. Stated treatment: over 15 received Ad26.COV2.S at low or high dose, single or two shots; roughly five received placebo; per-sample allocation not given. Following the first vaccine or placebo injection, samples were taken on day 63. Sequences were derived from peripheral blood, sampled in a trial of Ad26.COV2.S vaccine versus placebo. The receptors originated from a person aged 18-60 years who received the Ad26.COV2.S COVID-19 vaccine or a placebo.

The rearrangement joins TRBV7-2 to TRBJ2-3; the match to TRBD2 covers 7 bases. This CDR3 region has 17 residues. Trimming cost V 5 bases and J 3 bases; bases outside gene matches: 14. Germline CDR1 SGHTA, CDR2 FQGNSA. The CDR3 DNA is TGTGCCAGCAGCCGGGTCGCGGGGAGGGAGAAGACAGATACGCAGTATTTT. Its translation is CASSRVAGREKTDTQYF.

This clone was seen only a few times. The chain links TRBV10-3 to TRBJ1-5, with TRBD1 matching over 9 bases. The V gene's germline CDR1 is ENHRY and CDR2 SYGVKD. This CDR3 comprises 12 residues. Trimming removed 10 bases from V and 15 bases from J; junction bases left unmatched: 13. This CDR3 is CATKGEPGQGHF. CDR3 DNA: TGTGCCACCAAAGGGGAACCGGGACAGGGGCATTTT.

The rearrangement uses TRBV5-1 and TRBJ1-1; tentative D call: TRBD1 (6 bases). The CDR3 is 14 amino acids. The germline V gene has CDR1 SGHRS and CDR2 YFSETQ. V lost 0 bases and J lost 5, with 11 bases in between. The CDR3 here is CASSLVQGDTEAFF. DNA of the CDR3: TGCGCCAGCAGCTTGGTACAGGGAGATACTGAAGCTTTCTTT.

This clone has a single count. This chain joins TRBV19 and TRBJ2-5, with no clear D. The length of the CDR3 is 16 residues. Trimming took off 0 bases at V and 5 bases at J, with 16 bases between the two ends. Looked up from germline, CDR1 is LNHDA and CDR2 is SQIVND (reference sequence). In DNA, the CDR3 is TGTGCCAGTAGTATAGATCGTATGCAAGATCGGGAGACCCAGTACTTC. Translated: CASSIDRMQDRETQYF.

The chain employs TRBV6-5 and TRBJ2-7, with D perhaps TRBD2 (7 bases). The CDR3 sequence is 14 residues long. Germline CDR1 and CDR2: MNHEY and SVGAGI. Trimming cost V 10 bases and J 2 bases, with 18 bases left between them. The DNA for the CDR3 is TGTGCCACCCGTCGAGGGGGGGTTCCCTACGAGCAGTACTTC. This sequence encodes CATRRGGVPYEQYF.

The CDR3 is CASSSLSTSGELFF. The DNA of the CDR3 is TGTGCCAGCAGTTCCCTCTCTACGTCCGGGGAGCTGTTTTTT. This chain uses TRBV2 with TRBJ2-2, with D unclear. The CDR3 runs 14 residues. Trimming stripped 5 bases from V and 6 bases from J, with 13 bases between. CDR1 SNHLY and CDR2 FYNNEI come from the germline V gene. The full variable domain, its missing parts supplied by reference TRBV2 and TRBJ2-2, is EPEVTQTPSHQVTQMGQEVILRCVPISNHLYFYWYRQILGQKVEFLVSFYNNEISEKSEIFDDQFSVERPDGSNFTLKIRSTKLEDSAMYFCASSSLSTSGELFFGEGSRLTVL.

This clone was recorded only once. The chain joins TRBV9 to TRBJ1-4, with 12 bases identical to TRBD1. The ends lost 0 bases at V and 8 bases at J; junction bases unmatched: 5. The CDR3 totals 16 residues. Germline CDR1 reads SGDLS; CDR2 reads YYNGEE. The CDR3 region has the DNA TGTGCCAGCAGCGTAGGGGGACAGGGGGCGAGGGAAAAACTGTTTTTT. It codes for CASSVGGQGAREKLFF.

Written as DNA, the CDR3 is TGTGCCAGCAGTTTTGCAGGTATTGTACAGCCCCAGCATTTT. Protein product: CASSFAGIVQPQHF. The V gene is TRBV28, the J gene TRBJ1-5, with unresolved D. The V gene lost 3 bases and the J gene lost 7 bases, with 13 bases spanning the gap. The CDR3 is made up of 14 amino acids. Germline lookup yields CDR1 MDHEN and CDR2 SYDVKM. Complete variable domain (other parts from reference TRBV28 and TRBJ1-5): DVKVTQSSRYLVKRTGEKVFLECVQDMDHENMFWYRQDPGLGLRLIYFSYDVKMKEKGDIPEGYSVSREKKERFSLILESASTNQTSMYLCASSFAGIVQPQHFGDGTRLSIL.

The chain joins TRBV29-1 to TRBJ2-5, with D unresolved. The CDR3 has 16 residues. V shed 0 bases and J shed 4 bases, with 18 bases lying between them. CDR1 and CDR2 from the germline V gene are SQVTM and ANQGSEA. DNA for the CDR3: TGCAGCGTTGAAGAGGGTTCCCTTCTTCGGGTAGAGACCCAGTACTTC. The encoded protein is CSVEEGSLLRVETQYF.

This sequence joins TRBV4-2 and TRBJ2-7; tentative D call: TRBD1 (6 bases). The CDR3 runs to 15 residues. Germline CDR1 is LGHNA and CDR2 is YNFKEQ. V was shortened by 1 base and J by 0 bases, with 10 bases between the two germline ends. DNA for the CDR3: TGTGCCAGCAGCCAAGCCGGGACACTCTCCTACGAGCAGTACTTC. Protein: CASSQAGTLSYEQYF.

This clone has just a few counts. The V and J genes are TRBV7-3 and TRBJ1-3, with D perhaps matching TRBD1 (5 bases). With 2 bases removed from V and 2 bases from J, the gap between germline ends came to 7 bases. Germline loops: CDR1 SGHTA, CDR2 FQGTGA. The CDR3 has 14 amino acids. CDR3: CASSLSGPGNTIYF. CDR3 DNA sequence: TGTGCCAGCAGCTTATCAGGGCCTGGAAACACCATATATTTT.

CDR3 in amino acids: CASSLAASDSYEQYF. The CDR3 DNA reads TGTGCCAGCAGCTTAGCTGCGAGCGACAGCTACGAGCAGTACTTC. The rearrangement uses TRBV7-2 and TRBJ2-7, with D perhaps matching TRBD1 (5 bases). The germline V gene encodes CDR1 SGHTA and CDR2 FQGNSA. V lost 0 bases and J lost 3, with 12 bases in between. This CDR3 region has 15 residues.

The chain recombines TRBV15 with TRBJ1-6; D gene uncertain. Germline V gene sequence: CDR1 LNHNV, CDR2 YYDKDF (reference sequence). This CDR3 has 15 residues. V was trimmed by 2 bases and J by 8 bases, leaving 13 bases between them. CDR3 residues: CATSRTHAEDSPLHF. The CDR3 DNA reads as TGTGCCACCAGCAGAACCCACGCCGAAGATTCACCCCTCCACTTT.

The rearrangement uses TRBV7-2 and TRBJ2-3, with D perhaps matching TRBD2 (6 bases). The V end was cut by 4 bases, the J end by 6 bases, with 20 bases between. The CDR3 sequence is 16 residues long. CDR1 is SGHTA, CDR2 FQGNSA, per germline. The CDR3 loop is CASSYYEGLQSDTQYF. CDR3 bases: TGTGCCAGCAGCTATTACGAGGGACTCCAATCGGATACGCAGTATTTT.

V is TRBV7-8 and J is TRBJ2-5, with a possible D match to TRBD2 (6 bases). This CDR3 has 14 residues. Germline loops: CDR1 SGHVS, CDR2 FQNEAQ. Trimming took off 5 bases at V and 4 bases at J, with 14 bases between the two ends. The CDR3 DNA follows: TGTGCCAGCAGCCAACATTGGGGGGTAGAGACCCAGTACTTC. Translating it yields CASSQHWGVETQYF. The variable domain in full, completed from reference TRBV7-8 and TRBJ2-5, reads GAGVSQSPRYKVAKRGQDVALRCDPISGHVSLFWYQQALGQGPEFLTYFQNEAQLDKSGLPSDRFFAERPEGSVSTLKIQRTQQEDSAVYLCASSQHWGVETQYFGPGTRLLVL.

The chain is built from TRBV4-3 and TRBJ1-5; maybe TRBD1 (5 bases). The length of the CDR3 is 13 residues. Germline CDR1 and CDR2: LGHNA and YSLEER. V dropped 2 bases and J dropped 6 bases, with 8 bases sitting between them. The CDR3 protein is CASSQIQGQPQHF. As DNA, the CDR3 is TGCGCCAGCAGCCAAATCCAGGGTCAGCCCCAGCATTTT.

This chain joins TRBV18 and TRBJ2-7; unclear D gene. V lost 3 bases and J lost 6, with 6 bases in between. The CDR3 runs to 11 residues. From germline, CDR1 is KGHSH and CDR2 LQKENI. CDR3: CASSPELEQYF. The DNA of the CDR3 is TGTGCCAGCTCACCCGAGCTCGAGCAGTACTTC.

The chain recombines TRBV11-2 with TRBJ1-3; D is ambiguous. The V and J ends lost 5 bases and 4 bases respectively, with 24 bases between them. Germline lookup yields CDR1 SGHAT and CDR2 FQNNGV. The CDR3 runs 18 residues. The CDR3 here is CASSLERGRLSVGNTIYF. The CDR3 DNA is TGTGCCAGCAGCCTGGAAAGAGGGAGGCTATCTGTGGGAAACACCATATATTTT.

The chain has TRBV14 and TRBJ1-1, with D uncertain. Germline V CDR1 and CDR2: SGHDN, FVKESK. The CDR3 has 13 amino acids. The V gene lost 4 bases and the J gene lost 1 base, with 7 bases spanning the gap. The CDR3 sequence is CASSRDKNTEAFF. The CDR3 DNA follows: TGTGCCAGCAGCCGGGATAAGAACACTGAAGCTTTCTTT. Full variable domain (rest looked up from reference TRBV14 and TRBJ1-1): EAGVTQFPSHSVIEKGQTVTLRCDPISGHDNLYWYRRVMGKEIKFLLHFVKESKQDESGMPNNRFLAERTGGTYSTLKVQPAELEDSGVYFCASSRDKNTEAFFGQGTRLTVV.

The chain carries TRBV19 and TRBJ1-2; a possible D gene is TRBD1 (5 bases). This CDR3 spans 14 amino acids. V was shortened by 3 bases and J by 4 bases, with 12 bases between the two germline ends. Germline loops: CDR1 LNHDA, CDR2 SQIVND (reference sequence). The CDR3 loop is CASSMSGSGYGYTF. CDR3 in DNA: TGTGCCAGTAGTATGTCAGGGTCGGGCTATGGCTACACCTTC.

The chain recombines TRBV6-5 with TRBJ1-2, with D tentatively TRBD1 (5 bases). CDR3 length equals 14 residues. Trimming removed 8 bases from V and 4 bases from J, with 17 bases in between. Germline lookup yields CDR1 MNHEY and CDR2 SVGAGI. The DNA of the CDR3 is TGTGCCAGCGTTTATCCCTGGGGCAGCTATGGCTACACCTTC. Amino acid sequence: CASVYPWGSYGYTF.

The chain's CDR3 is CASSLSDYTGELFF. DNA for the CDR3: TGTGCCAGCAGTTTATCGGACTACACCGGGGAGCTGTTTTTT. The chain employs TRBV28 and TRBJ2-2, with a possible D match to TRBD2 (5 bases). The ends were cut back, 1 base at V and 3 bases at J, with 6 bases in the middle. The CDR3 length is 14 residues. Germline V gene data show CDR1 as MDHEN and CDR2 as SYDVKM. Complete variable domain (other parts from reference TRBV28 and TRBJ2-2): DVKVTQSSRYLVKRTGEKVFLECVQDMDHENMFWYRQDPGLGLRLIYFSYDVKMKEKGDIPEGYSVSREKKERFSLILESASTNQTSMYLCASSLSDYTGELFFGEGSRLTVL.